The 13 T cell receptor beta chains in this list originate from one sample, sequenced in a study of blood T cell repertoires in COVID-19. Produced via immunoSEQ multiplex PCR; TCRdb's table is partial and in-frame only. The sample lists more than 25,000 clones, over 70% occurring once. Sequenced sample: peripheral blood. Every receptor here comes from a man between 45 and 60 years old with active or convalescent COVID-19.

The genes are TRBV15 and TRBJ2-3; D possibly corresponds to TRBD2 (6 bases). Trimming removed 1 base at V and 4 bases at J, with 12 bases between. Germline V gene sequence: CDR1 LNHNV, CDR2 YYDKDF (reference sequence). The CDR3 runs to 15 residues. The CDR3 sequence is CATSRGERAADTQYF. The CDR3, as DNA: TGTGCCACCAGCAGAGGTGAGCGGGCGGCAGATACGCAGTATTTT.

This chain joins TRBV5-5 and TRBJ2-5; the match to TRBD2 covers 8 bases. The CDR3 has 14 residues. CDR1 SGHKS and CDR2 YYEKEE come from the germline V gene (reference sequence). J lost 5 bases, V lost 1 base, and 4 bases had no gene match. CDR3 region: CASSLWGTSETQYF. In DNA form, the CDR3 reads TGTGCCAGCAGCTTGTGGGGGACTAGTGAGACCCAGTACTTC.

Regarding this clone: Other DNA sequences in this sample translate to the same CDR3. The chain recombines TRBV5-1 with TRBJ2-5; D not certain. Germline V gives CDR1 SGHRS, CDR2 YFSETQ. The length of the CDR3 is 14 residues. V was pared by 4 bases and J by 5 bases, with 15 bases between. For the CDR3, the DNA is TGCGCCAGCAGCCGAGGCCAAACCGCGGAGACCCAGTACTTC. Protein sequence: CASSRGQTAETQYF.

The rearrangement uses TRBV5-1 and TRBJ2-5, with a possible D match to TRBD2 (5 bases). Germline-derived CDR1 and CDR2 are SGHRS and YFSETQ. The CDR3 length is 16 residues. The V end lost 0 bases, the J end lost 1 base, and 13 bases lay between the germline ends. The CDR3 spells CASSLVWAEGQETQYF. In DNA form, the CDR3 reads TGCGCCAGCAGCTTGGTCTGGGCCGAGGGCCAAGAGACCCAGTACTTC.

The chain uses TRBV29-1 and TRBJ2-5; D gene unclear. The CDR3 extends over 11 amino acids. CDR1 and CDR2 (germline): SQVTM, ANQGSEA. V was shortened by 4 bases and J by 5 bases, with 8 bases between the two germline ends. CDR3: CSVAPRETQYF. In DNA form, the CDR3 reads TGCAGCGTTGCGCCTCGGGAGACCCAGTACTTC.

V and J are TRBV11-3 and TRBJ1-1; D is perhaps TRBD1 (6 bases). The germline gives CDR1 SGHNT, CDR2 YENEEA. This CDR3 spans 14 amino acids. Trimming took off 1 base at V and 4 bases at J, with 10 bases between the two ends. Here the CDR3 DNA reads TGTGCCAGCAGCTTAGCCAGGGGTGGCACTGAAGCTTTCTTT. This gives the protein CASSLARGGTEAFF.

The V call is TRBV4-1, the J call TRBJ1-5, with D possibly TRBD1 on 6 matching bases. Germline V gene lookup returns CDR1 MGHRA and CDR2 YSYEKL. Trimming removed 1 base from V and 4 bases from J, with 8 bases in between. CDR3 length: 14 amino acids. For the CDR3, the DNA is TGCGCCAGCAGCCAAGCAGGGGTGAATCAGCCCCAGCATTTT. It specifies CASSQAGVNQPQHF.

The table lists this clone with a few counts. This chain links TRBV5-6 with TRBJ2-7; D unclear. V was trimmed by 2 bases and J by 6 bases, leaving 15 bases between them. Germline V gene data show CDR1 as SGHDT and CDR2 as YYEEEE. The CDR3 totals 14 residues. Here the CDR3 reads CASSFYEPYSEQYF. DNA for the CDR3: TGTGCCAGCAGCTTCTATGAGCCCTATAGCGAGCAGTACTTC.

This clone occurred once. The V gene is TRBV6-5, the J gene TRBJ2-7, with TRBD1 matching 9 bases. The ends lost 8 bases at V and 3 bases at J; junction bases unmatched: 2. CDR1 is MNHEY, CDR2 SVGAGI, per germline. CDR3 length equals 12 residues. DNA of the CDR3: TGTGCCAGCGGGACAGGGTACTACGAGCAGTACTTC. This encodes CASGTGYYEQYF.

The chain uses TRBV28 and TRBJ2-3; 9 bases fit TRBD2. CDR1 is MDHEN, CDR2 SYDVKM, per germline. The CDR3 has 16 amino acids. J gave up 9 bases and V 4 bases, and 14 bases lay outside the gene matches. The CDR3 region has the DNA TGTGCCAGCAGTTCCCGGGGAGCGGGGGGTAGGAACACGCAGTATTTT. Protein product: CASSSRGAGGRNTQYF.

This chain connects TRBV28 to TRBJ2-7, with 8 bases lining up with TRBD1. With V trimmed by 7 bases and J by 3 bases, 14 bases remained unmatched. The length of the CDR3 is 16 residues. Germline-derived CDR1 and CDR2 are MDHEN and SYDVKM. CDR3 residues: CASTSQGGQVHYEQYF. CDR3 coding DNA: TGTGCCAGCACTTCCCAGGGGGGACAGGTGCACTACGAGCAGTACTTC.

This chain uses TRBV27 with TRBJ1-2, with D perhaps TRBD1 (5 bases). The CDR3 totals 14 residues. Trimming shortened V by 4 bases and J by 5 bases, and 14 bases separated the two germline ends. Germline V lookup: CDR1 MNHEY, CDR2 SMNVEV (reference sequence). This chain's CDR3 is CASSSRGFTYGYTF. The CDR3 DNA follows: TGTGCCAGCAGTTCTAGGGGCTTTACTTATGGCTACACCTTC.

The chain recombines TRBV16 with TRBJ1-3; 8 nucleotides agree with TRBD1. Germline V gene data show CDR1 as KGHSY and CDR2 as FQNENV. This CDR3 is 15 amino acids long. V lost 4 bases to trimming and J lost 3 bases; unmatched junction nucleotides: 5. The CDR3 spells CASSPGQGYGNTIYF. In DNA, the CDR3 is TGTGCCAGCAGCCCCGGACAGGGCTATGGAAACACCATATATTTT.